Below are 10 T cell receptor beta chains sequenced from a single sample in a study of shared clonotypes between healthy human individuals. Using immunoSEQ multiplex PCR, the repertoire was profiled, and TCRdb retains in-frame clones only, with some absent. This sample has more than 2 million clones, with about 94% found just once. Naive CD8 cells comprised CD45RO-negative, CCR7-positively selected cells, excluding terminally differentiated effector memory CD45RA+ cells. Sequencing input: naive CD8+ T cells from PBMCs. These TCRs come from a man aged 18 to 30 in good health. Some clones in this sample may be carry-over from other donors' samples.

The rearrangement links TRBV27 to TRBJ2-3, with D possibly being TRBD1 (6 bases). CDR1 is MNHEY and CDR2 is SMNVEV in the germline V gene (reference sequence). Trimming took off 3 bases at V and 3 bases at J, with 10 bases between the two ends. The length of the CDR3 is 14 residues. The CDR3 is CASSFQGGTDTQYF. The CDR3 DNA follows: TGTGCCAGCAGTTTTCAAGGGGGTACAGATACGCAGTATTTT.

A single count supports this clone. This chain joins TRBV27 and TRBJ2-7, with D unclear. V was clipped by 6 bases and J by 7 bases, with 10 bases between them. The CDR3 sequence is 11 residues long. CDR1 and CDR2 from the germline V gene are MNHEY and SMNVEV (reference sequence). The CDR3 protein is CASSSMGEQYF. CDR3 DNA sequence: TGTGCCAGCAGCTCAATGGGAGAGCAGTACTTC.

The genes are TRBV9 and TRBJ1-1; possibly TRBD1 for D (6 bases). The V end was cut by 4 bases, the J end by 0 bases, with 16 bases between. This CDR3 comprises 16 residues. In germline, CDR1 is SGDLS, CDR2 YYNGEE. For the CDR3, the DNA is TGTGCCAGCAGCCCCCGGGGGCTTGGGCTGAACACTGAAGCTTTCTTT. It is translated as CASSPRGLGLNTEAFF. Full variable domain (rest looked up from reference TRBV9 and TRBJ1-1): DSGVTQTPKHLITATGQRVTLRCSPRSGDLSVYWYQQSLDQGLQFLIQYYNGEERAKGNILERFSAQQFPDLHSELNLSSLELGDSALYFCASSPRGLGLNTEAFFGQGTRLTVV.

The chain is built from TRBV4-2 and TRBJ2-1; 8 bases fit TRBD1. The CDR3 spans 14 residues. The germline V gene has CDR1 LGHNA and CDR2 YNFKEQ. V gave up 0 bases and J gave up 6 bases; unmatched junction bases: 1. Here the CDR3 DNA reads TGTGCCAGCAGCCAAGACGGGACAGGCAATGAGCAGTTCTTC. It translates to CASSQDGTGNEQFF.

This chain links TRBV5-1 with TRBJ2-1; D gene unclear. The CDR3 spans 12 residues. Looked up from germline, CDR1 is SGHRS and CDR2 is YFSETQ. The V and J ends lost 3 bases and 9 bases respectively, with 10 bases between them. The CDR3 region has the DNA TGCGCCAGCAGCTCTACGGATGTTGAGCAGTTCTTC. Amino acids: CASSSTDVEQFF.

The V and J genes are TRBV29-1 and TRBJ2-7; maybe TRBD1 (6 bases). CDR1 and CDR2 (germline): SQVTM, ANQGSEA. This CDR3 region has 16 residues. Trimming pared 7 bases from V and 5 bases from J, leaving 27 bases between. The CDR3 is CSAWDPSQGRGHEQYF. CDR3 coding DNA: TGCAGCGCTTGGGATCCCTCTCAGGGGCGCGGCCACGAGCAGTACTTC.

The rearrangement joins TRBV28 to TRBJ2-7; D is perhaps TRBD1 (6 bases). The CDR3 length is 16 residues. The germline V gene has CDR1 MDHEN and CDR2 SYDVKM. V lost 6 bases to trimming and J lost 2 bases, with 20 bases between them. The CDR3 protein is CASSLTRTETTYEQYF. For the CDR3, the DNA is TGTGCCAGCAGCCTGACCCGGACAGAAACAACCTACGAGCAGTACTTC.

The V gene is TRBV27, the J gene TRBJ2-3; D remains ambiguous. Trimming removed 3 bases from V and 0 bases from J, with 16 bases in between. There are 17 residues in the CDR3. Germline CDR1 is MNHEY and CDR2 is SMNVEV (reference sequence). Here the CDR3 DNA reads TGTGCCAGCAGTTTCTACGTTCCGGTAGCTAGCACAGATACGCAGTATTTT. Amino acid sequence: CASSFYVPVASTDTQYF.

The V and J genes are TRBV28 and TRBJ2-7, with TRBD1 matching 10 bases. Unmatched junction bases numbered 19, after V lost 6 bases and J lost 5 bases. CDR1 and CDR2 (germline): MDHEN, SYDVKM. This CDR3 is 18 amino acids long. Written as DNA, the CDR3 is TGTGCCAGCAGGACCCGGGGCCAGGGACAGGGGTCAGTCGACGAGCAGTACTTC. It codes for CASRTRGQGQGSVDEQYF.

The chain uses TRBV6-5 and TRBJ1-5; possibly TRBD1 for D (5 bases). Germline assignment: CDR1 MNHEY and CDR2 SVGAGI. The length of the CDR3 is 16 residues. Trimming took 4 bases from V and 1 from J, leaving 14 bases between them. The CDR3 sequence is CASSSLIGASNQPQHF. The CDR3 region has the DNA TGTGCCAGCAGTTCTTTGATTGGGGCGAGCAATCAGCCCCAGCATTTT.